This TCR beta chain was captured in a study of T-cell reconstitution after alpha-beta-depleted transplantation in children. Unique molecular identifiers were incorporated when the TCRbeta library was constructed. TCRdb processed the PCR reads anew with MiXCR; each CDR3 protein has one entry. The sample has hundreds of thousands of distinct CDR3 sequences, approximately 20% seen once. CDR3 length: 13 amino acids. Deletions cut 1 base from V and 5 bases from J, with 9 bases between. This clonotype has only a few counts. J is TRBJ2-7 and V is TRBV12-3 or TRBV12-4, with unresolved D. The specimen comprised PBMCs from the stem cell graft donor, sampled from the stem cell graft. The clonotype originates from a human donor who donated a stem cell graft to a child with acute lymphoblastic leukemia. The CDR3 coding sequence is TGTGCCAGCAGTTTAGAGAGGTTCCACGAGCAGTACTTC. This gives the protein CASSLERFHEQYF.